Listed below are T cell receptor beta chains from one sample, sequenced in a study of blood T cells in healthy people across ages. TCRdb fed the 5' RACE reads into MiXCR, producing one record per CDR3 protein. The sample holds 650,000 to 900,000 distinct CDR3 sequences; under 80% are singletons and the top ten take roughly 26%. The sequencing sample was made of blood. The source is a man aged 30-40 years in good health. Both conserved end residues are part of each CDR3. The D gene is left open where the match is weak. Only some rows state a clone size, as once, few, many or a class for expanded clones.

D,J,V,size,DNA,CDR3
TRBD1,TRBJ1-6,TRBV4-3,.,TGCGCCAGCAGCCACCTACAGGGGAATAATTCACCCCTCCACTTT,CASSHLQGNNSPLHF
TRBD1,TRBJ2-7,TRBV28,.,TGTGCCAGCAGTCTTGTATGGACAGGGGCGGACGAGCAGTACTTC,CASSLVWTGADEQYF
.,TRBJ2-1,TRBV28,once,TGTGCCAGCAGACCCGTCCCGGGGGGCCTGGGCAATGAGCAGTTCTTC,CASRPVPGGLGNEQFF
.,TRBJ2-3,TRBV6-5,.,TGTGCCAGCAGGACCGGGACAAGCACAGATACGCAGTATTTT,CASRTGTSTDTQYF
TRBD1,TRBJ1-6,TRBV6-5,.,TGTGCCAGCAGTCCAGCCCAACGGACAGGCTTTTCACCCCTCCACTTT,CASSPAQRTGFSPLHF
TRBD2,TRBJ2-5,TRBV28,few,TGTGCCAGCAGTTTATTCTTCCGGGAGGGGAGAGAGACCCAGTACTTC,CASSLFFREGRETQYF
.,TRBJ2-5,TRBV7-2,.,TGTGCCAGCAGCAGAGACAGGTTACAGACCCAGTACTTC,CASSRDRLQTQYF
.,TRBJ2-3,TRBV5-1,.,TGCGCCAGCAGCTTCCCTCTGGGACGGTTAATGCGGGATACGCAGTATTTT,CASSFPLGRLMRDTQYF
TRBD1,TRBJ1-2,TRBV7-2,.,TGTGCCAGCAGCCGGCCGGGACAGATTAACTATGGCTACACCTTC,CASSRPGQINYGYTF
.,TRBJ2-3,TRBV29-1,few,TGCAGCGTTGAATGGGGCACTATACGAAAGGATACGCAGTATTTT,CSVEWGTIRKDTQYF